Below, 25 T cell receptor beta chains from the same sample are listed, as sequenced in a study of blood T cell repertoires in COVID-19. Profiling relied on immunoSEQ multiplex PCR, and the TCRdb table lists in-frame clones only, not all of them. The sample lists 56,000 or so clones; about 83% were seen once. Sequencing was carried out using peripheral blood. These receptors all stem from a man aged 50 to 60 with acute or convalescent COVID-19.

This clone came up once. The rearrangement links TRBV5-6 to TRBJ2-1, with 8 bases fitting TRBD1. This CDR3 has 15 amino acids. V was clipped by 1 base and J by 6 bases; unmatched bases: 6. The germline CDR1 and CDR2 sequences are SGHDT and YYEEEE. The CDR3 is CASSLQGAEVNEQFF. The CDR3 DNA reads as TGTGCCAGCAGCTTGCAGGGGGCTGAGGTCAATGAGCAGTTCTTC.

The CDR3 nucleotides are TGTGCCAGCTCACCAGTAAAGCAGTTCTTC. Its protein is CASSPVKQFF. The chain recombines TRBV18 with TRBJ2-1; D gene unclear. Germline CDR1 KGHSH, CDR2 LQKENI. With 2 bases removed from V and 11 bases from J, the gap between germline ends came to 4 bases. This CDR3 is built from 10 residues.

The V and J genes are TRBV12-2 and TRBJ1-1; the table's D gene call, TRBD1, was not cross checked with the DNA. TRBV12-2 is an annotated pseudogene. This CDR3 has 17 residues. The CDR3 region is CASRPLGNRGMNTEAFF. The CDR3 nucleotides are TGTGCAAGTCGCCCCCTGGGAAACAGGGGGATGAACACTGAAGCTTTCTTT.

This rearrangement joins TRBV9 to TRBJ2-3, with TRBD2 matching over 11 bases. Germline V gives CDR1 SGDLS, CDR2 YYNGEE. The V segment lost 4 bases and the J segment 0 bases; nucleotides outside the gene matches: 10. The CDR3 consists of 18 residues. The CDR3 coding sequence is TGTGCCAGCAGCCTAGCGGGAGGCCATAGTTCTAGCACAGATACGCAGTATTTT. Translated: CASSLAGGHSSSTDTQYF.

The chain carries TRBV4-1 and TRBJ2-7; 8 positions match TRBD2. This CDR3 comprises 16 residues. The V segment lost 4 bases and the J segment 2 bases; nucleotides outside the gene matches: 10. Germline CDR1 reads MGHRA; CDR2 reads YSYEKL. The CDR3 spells CASSPLSGSLAYEQYF. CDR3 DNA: TGCGCCAGCAGCCCACTAAGCGGGAGTCTCGCCTACGAGCAGTACTTC.

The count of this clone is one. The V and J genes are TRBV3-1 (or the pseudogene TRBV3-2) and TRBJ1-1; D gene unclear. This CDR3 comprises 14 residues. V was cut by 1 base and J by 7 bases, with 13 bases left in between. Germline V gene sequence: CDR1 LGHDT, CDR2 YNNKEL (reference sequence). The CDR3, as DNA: TGTGCCAGCAGCCAAGGAGCCTACCTAAGTGAAGCTTTCTTT. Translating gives CASSQGAYLSEAFF.

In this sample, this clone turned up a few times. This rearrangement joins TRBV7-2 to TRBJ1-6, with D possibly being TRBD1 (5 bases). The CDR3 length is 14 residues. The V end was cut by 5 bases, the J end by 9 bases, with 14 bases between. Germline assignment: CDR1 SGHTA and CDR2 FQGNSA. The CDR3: CASSPSQGISPLHF. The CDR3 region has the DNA TGTGCCAGCAGCCCCTCGCAGGGCATTTCACCCCTCCACTTT.

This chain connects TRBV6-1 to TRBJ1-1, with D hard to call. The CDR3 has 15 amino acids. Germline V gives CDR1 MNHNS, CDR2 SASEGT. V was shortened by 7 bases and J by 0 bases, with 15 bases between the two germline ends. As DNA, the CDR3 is TGTGCCAGCACCGTCGGTGAATTCTTGAACACTGAAGCTTTCTTT. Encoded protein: CASTVGEFLNTEAFF.

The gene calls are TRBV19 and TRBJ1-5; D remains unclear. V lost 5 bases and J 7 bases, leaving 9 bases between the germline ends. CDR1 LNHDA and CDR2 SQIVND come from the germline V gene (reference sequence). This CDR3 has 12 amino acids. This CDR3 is CASSLSGQPQHF. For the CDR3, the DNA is TGTGCCAGTAGTCTATCGGGGCAGCCCCAGCATTTT. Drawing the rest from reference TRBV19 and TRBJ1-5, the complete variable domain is DGGITQSPKYLFRKEGQNVTLSCEQNLNHDAMYWYRQDPGQGLRLIYYSQIVNDFQKGDIAEGYSVSREKKESFPLTVTSAQKNPTAFYLCASSLSGQPQHFGDGTRLSIL.

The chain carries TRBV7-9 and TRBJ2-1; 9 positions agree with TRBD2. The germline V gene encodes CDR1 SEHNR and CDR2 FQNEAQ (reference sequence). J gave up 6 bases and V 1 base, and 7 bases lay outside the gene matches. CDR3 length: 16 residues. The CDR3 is CASSLGRGREGNEQFF. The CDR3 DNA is TGTGCCAGCAGCTTAGGTAGGGGGCGGGAGGGCAATGAGCAGTTCTTC.

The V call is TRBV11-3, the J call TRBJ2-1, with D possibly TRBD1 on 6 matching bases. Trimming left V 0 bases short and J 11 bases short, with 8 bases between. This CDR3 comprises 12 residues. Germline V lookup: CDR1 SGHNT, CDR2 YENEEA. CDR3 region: CASSLEGHQQFF. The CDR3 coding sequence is TGTGCCAGCAGCTTAGAGGGACACCAGCAGTTCTTC.

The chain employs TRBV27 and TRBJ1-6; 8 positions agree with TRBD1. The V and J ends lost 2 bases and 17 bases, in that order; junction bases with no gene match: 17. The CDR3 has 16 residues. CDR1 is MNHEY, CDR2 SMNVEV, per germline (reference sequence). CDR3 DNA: TGTGCCAGCAGTTTAAGCCCCGGGACAGGAAGCCTCCAGGTCCACTTT. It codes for CASSLSPGTGSLQVHF.

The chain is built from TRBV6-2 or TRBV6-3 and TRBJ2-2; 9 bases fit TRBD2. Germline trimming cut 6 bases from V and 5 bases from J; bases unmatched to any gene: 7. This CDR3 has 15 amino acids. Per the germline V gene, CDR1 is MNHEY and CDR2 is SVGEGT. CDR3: CASSRLADQTGELFF. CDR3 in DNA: TGTGCCAGCAGCCGACTAGCGGACCAAACCGGGGAGCTGTTTTTT.

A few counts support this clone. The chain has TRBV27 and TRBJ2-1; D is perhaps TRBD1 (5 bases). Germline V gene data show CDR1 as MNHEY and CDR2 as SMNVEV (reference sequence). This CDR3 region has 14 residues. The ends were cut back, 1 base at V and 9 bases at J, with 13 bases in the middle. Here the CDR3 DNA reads TGTGCCAGCAGTTTATGGGGCTCTCGAGTTGAGCAGTTCTTC. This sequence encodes CASSLWGSRVEQFF.

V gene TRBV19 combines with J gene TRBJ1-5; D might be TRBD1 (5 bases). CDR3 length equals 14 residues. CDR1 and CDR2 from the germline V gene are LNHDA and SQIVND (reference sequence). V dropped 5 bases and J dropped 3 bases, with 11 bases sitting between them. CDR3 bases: TGTGCCAGTAGTCCGCGGGGGGACAATCAGCCCCAGCATTTT. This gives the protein CASSPRGDNQPQHF.

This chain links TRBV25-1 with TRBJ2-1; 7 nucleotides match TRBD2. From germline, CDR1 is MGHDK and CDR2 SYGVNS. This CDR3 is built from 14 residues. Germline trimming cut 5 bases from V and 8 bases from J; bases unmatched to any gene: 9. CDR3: CASSSHGGRDEQFF. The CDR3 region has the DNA TGTGCCAGCAGTTCCCATGGGGGGAGGGATGAGCAGTTCTTC.

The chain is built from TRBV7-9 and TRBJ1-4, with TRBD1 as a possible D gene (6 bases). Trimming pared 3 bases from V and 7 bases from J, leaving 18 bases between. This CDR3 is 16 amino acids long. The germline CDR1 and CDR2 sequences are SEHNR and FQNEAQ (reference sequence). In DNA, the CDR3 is TGTGCCAGCAGCTTGGGTGACAGGCCGGGCGGTGAAAAACTGTTTTTT. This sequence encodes CASSLGDRPGGEKLFF.

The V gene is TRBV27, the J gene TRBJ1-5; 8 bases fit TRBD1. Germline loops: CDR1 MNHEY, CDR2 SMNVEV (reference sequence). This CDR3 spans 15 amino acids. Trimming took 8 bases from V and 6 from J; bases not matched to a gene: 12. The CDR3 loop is CASGGTGFGGQPQHF. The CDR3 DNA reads TGTGCCAGCGGCGGGACAGGCTTTGGTGGTCAGCCCCAGCATTTT.

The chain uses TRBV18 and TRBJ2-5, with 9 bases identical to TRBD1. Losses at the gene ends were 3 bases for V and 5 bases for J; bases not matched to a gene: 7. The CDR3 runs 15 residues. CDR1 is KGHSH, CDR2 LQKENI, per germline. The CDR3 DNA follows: TGTGCCAGCTCACCTCCGGGACAGGGCACGGAGACCCAGTACTTC. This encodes CASSPPGQGTETQYF.

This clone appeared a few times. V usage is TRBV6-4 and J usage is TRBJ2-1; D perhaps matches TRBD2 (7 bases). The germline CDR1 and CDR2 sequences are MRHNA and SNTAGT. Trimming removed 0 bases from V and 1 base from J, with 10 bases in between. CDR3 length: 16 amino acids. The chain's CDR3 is CASSDSGGESYNEQFF. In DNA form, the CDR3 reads TGTGCCAGCAGTGACTCAGGGGGGGAGTCCTACAATGAGCAGTTCTTC.

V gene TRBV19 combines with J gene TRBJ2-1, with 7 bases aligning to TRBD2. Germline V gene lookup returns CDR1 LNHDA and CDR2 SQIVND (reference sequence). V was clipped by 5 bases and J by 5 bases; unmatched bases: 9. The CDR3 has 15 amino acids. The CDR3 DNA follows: TGTGCCAGTAGTCATGCAGCGGGATGGCACAATGAGCAGTTCTTC. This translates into CASSHAAGWHNEQFF.

Here the CDR3 DNA reads TGTGCCAGCCAGTTCGGAGTAGCGGGAGGGACGGATACGCAGTATTTT. It is translated as CASQFGVAGGTDTQYF. The chain links TRBV28 to TRBJ2-3; 11 nucleotides align to TRBD2. This CDR3 comprises 16 residues. The V and J ends lost 8 bases and 6 bases, in that order; junction bases with no gene match: 13. Germline-derived CDR1 and CDR2 are MDHEN and SYDVKM.

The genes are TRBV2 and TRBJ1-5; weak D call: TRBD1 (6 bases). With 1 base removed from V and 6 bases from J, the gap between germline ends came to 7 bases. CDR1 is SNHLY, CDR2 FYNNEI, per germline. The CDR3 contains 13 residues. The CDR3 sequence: CASSEGGLQPQHF. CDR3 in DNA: TGTGCCAGCAGTGAAGGGGGGCTTCAGCCCCAGCATTTT.

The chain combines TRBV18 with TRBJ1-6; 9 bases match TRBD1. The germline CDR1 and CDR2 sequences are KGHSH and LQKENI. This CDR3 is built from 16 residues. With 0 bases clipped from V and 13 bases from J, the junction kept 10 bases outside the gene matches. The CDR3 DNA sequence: TGTGCCAGCTCACCACCGGGACAGGGATTGGGTATTCCCCTCCACTTT. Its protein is CASSPPGQGLGIPLHF.

CDR3 residues: CAWSGARVAGELFF. The CDR3 DNA is TGTGCCTGGAGTGGGGCCAGGGTGGCCGGGGAGCTGTTTTTT. The chain recombines TRBV30 with TRBJ2-2, with D possibly being TRBD1 (5 bases). Germline CDR1 GTSNPN, CDR2 SVGIG (reference sequence). The CDR3 runs 14 residues. The V end was cut by 1 base, the J end by 6 bases, with 12 bases between. Full variable domain (missing parts from reference TRBV30 and TRBJ2-2): SQTIHQWPATLVQPVGSPLSLECTVEGTSNPNLYWYRQAAGRGLQLLFYSVGIGQISSEVPQNLSASRPQDRQFILSSKKLLLSDSGFYLCAWSGARVAGELFFGEGSRLTVL.